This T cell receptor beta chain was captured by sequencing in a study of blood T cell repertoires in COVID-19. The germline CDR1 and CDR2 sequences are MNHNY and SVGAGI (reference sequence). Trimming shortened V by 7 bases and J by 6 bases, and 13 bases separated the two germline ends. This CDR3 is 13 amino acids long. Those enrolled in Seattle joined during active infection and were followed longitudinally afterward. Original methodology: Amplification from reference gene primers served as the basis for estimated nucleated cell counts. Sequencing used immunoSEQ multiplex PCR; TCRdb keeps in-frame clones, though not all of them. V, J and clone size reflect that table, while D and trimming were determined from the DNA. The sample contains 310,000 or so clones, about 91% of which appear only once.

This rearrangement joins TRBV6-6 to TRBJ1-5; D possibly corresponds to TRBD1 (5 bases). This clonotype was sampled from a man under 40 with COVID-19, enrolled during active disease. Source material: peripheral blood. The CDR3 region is CASTPGYAQPQHF. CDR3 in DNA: TGTGCCAGCACCCCAGGGTACGCTCAGCCCCAGCATTTT.